This T cell receptor beta chain is from a study of cytomegalovirus exposure and HLA in healthy donors. The CDR3 totals 14 residues. With 6 bases clipped from V and 4 bases from J, the junction kept 5 bases outside the gene matches. Germline V lookup: CDR1 MDHEN, CDR2 SYDVKM. This clone was observed a single time. Only in-frame clones appear in the TCRdb table, and some are missing; sequencing was by immunoSEQ multiplex PCR. The sample shows 140,000 or so clones, approximately 90% of them seen only once. The clonotype originates from a man aged 18 to 29 in good health and CMV-seronegative. The chain links TRBV28 to TRBJ2-2, with 7 bases matching TRBD2. Sequencing input: PBMCs. The CDR3 DNA sequence: TGTGCCAGCAGAATGACGGGGGGCACCGGGGAGCTGTTTTTT. Translating it yields CASRMTGGTGELFF.